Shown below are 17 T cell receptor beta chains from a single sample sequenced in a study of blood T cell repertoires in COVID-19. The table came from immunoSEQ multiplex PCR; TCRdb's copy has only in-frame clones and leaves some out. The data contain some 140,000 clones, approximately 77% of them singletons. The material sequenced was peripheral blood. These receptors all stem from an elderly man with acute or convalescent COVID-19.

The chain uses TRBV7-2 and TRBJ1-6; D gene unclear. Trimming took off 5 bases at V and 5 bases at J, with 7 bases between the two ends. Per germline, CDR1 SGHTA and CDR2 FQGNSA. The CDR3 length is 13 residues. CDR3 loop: CASSLFDNSPLHF. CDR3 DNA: TGTGCCAGCAGCCTATTTGATAATTCACCCCTCCACTTT.

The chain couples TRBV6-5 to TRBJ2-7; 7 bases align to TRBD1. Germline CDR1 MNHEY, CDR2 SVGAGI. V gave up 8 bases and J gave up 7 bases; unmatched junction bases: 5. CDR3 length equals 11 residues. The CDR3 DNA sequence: TGTGCCAGCCGTAAGGGGGCAGAGCAGTACTTC. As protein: CASRKGAEQYF.

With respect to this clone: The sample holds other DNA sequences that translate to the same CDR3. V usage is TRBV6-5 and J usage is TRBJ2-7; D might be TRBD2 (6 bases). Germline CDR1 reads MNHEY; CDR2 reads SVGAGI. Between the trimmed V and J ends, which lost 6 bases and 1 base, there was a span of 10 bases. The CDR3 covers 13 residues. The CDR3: CASRTSGSYEQYF. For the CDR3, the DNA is TGTGCCAGCAGGACCAGCGGGTCCTACGAGCAGTACTTC.

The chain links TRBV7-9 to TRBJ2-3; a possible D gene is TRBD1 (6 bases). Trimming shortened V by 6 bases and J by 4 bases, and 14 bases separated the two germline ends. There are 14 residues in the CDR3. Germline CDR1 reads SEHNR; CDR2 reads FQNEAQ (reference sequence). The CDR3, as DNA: TGTGCCAGCAGGCTGACAGGCGGGCCAGATACGCAGTATTTT. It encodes CASRLTGGPDTQYF.

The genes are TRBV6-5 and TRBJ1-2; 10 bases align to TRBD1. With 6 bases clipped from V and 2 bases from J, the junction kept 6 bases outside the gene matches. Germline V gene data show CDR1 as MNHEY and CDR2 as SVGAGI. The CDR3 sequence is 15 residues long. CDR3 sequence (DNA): TGTGCCAGCAGACTTGACAGGGGGCGAAACTATGGCTACACCTTC. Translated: CASRLDRGRNYGYTF.

CDR3 loop: CASSLDLGQGIYEQYF. CDR3 DNA: TGTGCCAGCAGCTTAGACTTGGGACAGGGGATCTACGAGCAGTACTTC. The gene calls are TRBV7-9 and TRBJ2-7; TRBD1 aligns across 10 bases. The J segment lost 3 bases and the V segment lost 1 base, leaving 6 bases of the junction unmatched. CDR3 length: 16 amino acids. CDR1 SEHNR and CDR2 FQNEAQ come from the germline V gene (reference sequence).

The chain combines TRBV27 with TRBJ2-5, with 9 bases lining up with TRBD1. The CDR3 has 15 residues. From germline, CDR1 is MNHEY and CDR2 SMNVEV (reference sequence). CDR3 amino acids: CPRGQGRDLQETQYF. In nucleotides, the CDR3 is TGTCCTAGGGGACAGGGTAGGGACTTACAAGAGACCCAGTACTTC.

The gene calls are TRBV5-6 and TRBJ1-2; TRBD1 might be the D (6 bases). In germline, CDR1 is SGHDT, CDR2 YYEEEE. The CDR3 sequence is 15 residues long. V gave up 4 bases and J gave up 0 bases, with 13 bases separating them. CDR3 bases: TGTGCCAGCAGCAGGCGACAGGTTACTAACTATGGCTACACCTTC. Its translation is CASSRRQVTNYGYTF. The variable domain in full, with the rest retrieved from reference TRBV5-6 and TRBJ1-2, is DAGVTQSPTHLIKTRGQQVTLRCSPKSGHDTVSWYQQALGQGPQFIFQYYEEEERQRGNFPDRFSGHQFPNYSSELNVNALLLGDSALYLCASSRRQVTNYGYTFGSGTRLTVV.

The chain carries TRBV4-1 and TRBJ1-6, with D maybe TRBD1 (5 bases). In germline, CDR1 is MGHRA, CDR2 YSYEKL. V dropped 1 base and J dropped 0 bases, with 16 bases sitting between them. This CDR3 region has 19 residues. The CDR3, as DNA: TGCGCCAGCAGCCAAGGAACAGGCGCCTTAAGCTCCTATAATTCACCCCTCCACTTT. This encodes CASSQGTGALSSYNSPLHF.

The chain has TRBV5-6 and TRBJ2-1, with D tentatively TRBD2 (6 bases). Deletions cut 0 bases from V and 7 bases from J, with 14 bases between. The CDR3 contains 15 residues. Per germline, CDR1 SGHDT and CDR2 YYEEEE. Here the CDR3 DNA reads TGTGCCAGCAGCTTGGAGAGCCGGGGGTGGAATGAGCAGTTCTTC. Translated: CASSLESRGWNEQFF.

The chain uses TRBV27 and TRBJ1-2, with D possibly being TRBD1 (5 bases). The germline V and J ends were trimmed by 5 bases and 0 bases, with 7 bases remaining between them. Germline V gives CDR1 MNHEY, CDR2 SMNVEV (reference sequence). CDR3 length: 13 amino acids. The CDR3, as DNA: TGTGCCAGCAGTACCAGGGCTAACTATGGCTACACCTTC. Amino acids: CASSTRANYGYTF.

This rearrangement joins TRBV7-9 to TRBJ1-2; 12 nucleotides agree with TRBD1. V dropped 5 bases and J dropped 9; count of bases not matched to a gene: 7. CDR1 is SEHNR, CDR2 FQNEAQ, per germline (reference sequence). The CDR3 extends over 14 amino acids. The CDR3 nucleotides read TGTGCCAGCAGCGTACCGGGACAGGGGGCTAGCTACACCTTC. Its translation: CASSVPGQGASYTF.

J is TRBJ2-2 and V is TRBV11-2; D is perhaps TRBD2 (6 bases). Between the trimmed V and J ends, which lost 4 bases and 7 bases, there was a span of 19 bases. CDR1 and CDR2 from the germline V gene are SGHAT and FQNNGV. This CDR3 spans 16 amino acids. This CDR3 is CASSSRLTAGIGELFF. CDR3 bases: TGTGCCAGCAGCTCACGACTAACGGCGGGGATCGGGGAGCTGTTTTTT.

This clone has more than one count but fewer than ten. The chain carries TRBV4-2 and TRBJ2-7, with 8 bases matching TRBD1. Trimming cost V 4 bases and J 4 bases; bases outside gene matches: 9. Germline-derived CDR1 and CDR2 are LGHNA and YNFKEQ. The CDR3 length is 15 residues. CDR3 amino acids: CASSRDPGGLYEQYF. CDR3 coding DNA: TGTGCCAGCAGCCGAGACCCAGGGGGCTTATACGAGCAGTACTTC.

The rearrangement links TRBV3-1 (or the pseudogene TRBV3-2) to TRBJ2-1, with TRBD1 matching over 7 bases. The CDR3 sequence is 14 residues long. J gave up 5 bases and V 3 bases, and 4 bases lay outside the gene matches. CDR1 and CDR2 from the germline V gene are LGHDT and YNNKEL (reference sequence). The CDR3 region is CASSQGTADNEQFF. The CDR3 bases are TGTGCCAGCAGCCAGGGGACAGCAGACAATGAGCAGTTCTTC.

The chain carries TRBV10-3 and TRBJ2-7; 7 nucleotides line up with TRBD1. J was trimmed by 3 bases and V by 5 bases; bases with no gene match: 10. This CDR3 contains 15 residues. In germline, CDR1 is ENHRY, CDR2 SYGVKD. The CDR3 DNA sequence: TGTGCCATCAGTAGCGAGGACAGGAAAATCTACGAGCAGTACTTC. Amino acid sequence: CAISSEDRKIYEQYF.

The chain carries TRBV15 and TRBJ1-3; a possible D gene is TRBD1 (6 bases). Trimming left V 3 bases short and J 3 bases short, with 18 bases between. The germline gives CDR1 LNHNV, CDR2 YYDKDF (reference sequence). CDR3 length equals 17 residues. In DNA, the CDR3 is TGTGCCACCAGCAGCCGCAGTCGGGGGGCGGATGGAAACACCATATATTTT. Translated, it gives CATSSRSRGADGNTIYF.